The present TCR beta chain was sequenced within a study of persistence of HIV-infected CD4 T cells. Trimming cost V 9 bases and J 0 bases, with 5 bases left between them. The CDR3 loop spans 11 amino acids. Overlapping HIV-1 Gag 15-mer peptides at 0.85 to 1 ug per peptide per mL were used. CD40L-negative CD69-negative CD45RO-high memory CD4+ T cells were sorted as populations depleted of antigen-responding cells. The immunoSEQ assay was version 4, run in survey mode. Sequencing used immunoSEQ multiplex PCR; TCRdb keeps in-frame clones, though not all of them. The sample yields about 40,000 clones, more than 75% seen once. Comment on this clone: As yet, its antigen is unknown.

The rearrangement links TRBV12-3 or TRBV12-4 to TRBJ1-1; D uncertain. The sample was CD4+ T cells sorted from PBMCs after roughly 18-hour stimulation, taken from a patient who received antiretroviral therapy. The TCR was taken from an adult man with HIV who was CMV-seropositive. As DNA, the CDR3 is TGTGCCAGGTGGATGAACACTGAAGCTTTCTTT. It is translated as CARWMNTEAFF.